The present T cell receptor (beta chain) was sequenced within a study of blood T cells in healthy people across ages. Isolation per sample recovered at least 7 million PBMCs. This CDR3 contains 16 residues. Germline CDR1 reads SGHAT; CDR2 reads FQNNGV. V lost 1 base, J lost 1 base, and 3 bases stayed unmatched. This clonotype was observed many times. Combining a sample-barcoded 5' primer with a J-beta primer mix, a second PCR ran for roughly 6 to 11 cycles. MiXCR, run by TCRdb on the 5' RACE reads, gives a single entry per CDR3 protein. Of 720,000 or so distinct CDR3 sequences in the sample, around 38% were seen once.

The chain joins TRBV11-2 to TRBJ2-5; 10 bases match TRBD2. The sample was blood. The TCR sequence derives from an elderly man in good health. CDR3 sequence reads: CASSLGVAGGQETQYF. CDR3 DNA: TGTGCCAGCAGCTTAGGGGTAGCGGGAGGCCAAGAGACCCAGTACTTC.